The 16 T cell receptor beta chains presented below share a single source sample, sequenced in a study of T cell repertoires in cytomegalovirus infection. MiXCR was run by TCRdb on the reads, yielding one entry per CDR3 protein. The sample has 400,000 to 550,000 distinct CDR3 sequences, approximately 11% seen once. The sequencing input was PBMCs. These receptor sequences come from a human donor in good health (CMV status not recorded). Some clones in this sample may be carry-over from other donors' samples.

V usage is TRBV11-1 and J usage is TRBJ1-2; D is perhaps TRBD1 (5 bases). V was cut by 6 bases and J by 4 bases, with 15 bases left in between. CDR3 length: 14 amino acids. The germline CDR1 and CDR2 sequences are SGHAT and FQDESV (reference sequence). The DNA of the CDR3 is TGTGCCAGCAGTTCGCAGGGTCTCGGCTATGGCTACACCTTC. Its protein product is CASSSQGLGYGYTF.

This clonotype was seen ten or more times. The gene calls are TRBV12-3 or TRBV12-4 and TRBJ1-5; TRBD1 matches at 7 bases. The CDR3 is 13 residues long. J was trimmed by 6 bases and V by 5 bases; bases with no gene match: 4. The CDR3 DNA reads TGTGCCAGCAGTACAGGGGATAGTCAGCCCCAGCATTTT. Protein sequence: CASSTGDSQPQHF.

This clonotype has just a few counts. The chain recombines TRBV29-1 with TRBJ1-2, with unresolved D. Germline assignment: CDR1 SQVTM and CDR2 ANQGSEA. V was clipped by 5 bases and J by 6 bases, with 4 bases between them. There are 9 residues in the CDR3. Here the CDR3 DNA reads TGCAGCGTTACGGATGGCTACACCTTC. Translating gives CSVTDGYTF. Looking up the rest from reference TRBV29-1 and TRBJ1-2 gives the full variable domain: SAVISQKPSRDICQRGTSLTIQCQVDSQVTMMFWYRQQPGQSLTLIATANQGSEATYESGFVIDKFPISRPNLTFSTLTVSNMSPEDSSIYLCSVTDGYTFGSGTRLTVV.

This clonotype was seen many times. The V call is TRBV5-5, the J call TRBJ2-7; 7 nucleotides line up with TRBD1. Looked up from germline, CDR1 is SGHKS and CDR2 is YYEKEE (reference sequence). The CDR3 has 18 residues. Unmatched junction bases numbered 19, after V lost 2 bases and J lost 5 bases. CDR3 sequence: CASSFLAVQLTGSNEQYF. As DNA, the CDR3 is TGTGCCAGCAGCTTTTTGGCCGTCCAACTGACAGGGTCCAACGAGCAGTACTTC. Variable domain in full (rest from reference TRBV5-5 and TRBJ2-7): DAGVTQSPTHLIKTRGQQVTLRCSPISGHKSVSWYQQVLGQGPQFIFQYYEKEERGRGNFPDRFSARQFPNYSSELNVNALLLGDSALYLCASSFLAVQLTGSNEQYFGPGTRLTVT.

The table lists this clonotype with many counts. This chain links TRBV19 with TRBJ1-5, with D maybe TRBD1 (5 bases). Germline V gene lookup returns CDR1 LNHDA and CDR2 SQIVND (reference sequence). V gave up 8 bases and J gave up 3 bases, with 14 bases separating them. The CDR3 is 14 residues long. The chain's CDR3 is CASGATENNQPQHF. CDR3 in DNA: TGTGCCAGTGGGGCTACAGAGAACAATCAGCCCCAGCATTTT.

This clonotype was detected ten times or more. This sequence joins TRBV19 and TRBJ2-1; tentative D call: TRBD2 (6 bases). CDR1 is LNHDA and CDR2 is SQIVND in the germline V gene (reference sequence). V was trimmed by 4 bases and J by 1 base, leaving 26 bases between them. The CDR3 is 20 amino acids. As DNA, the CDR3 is TGTGCCAGTAGTAAGCCGGCGCTAGCGACCCTACCCCGATCCTACAATGAGCAGTTCTTC. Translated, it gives CASSKPALATLPRSYNEQFF.

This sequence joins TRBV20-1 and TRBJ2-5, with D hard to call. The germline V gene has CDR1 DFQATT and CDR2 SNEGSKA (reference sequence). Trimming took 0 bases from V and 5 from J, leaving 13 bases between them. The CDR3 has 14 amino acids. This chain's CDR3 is CSARDGRLIETQYF. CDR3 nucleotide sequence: TGCAGTGCTAGAGATGGTAGATTGATCGAGACCCAGTACTTC.

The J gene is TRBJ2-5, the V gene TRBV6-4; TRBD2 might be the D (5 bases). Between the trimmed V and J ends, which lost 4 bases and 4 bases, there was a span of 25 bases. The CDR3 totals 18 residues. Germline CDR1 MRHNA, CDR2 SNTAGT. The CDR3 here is CASSAGGRKTGRGETQYF. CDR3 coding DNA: TGTGCCAGCAGTGCTGGCGGTCGTAAGACCGGTCGGGGAGAGACCCAGTACTTC.

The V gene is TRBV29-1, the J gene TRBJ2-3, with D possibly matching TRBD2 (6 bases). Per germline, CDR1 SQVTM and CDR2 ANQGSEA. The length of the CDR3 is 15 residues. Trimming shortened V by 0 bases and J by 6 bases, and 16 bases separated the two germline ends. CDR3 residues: CSVEEMGRLRDTQYF. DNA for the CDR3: TGCAGCGTTGAAGAGATGGGGAGGTTGAGGGATACGCAGTATTTT.

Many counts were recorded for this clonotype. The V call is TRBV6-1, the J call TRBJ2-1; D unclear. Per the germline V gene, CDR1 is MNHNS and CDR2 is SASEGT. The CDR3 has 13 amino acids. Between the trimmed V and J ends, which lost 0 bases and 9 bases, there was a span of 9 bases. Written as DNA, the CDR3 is TGTGCCAGCAGTGAAGCGACTGTGGGTGAGCAGTTCTTC. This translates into CASSEATVGEQFF.

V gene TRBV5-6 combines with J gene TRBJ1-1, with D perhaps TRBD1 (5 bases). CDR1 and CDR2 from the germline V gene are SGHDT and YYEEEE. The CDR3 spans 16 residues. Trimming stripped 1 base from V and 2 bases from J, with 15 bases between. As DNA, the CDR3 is TGTGCCAGCAGCTTGTTGACAGAACTTATTAACACTGAAGCTTTCTTT. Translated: CASSLLTELINTEAFF. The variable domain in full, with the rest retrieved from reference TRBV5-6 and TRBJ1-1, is DAGVTQSPTHLIKTRGQQVTLRCSPKSGHDTVSWYQQALGQGPQFIFQYYEEEERQRGNFPDRFSGHQFPNYSSELNVNALLLGDSALYLCASSLLTELINTEAFFGQGTRLTVV.

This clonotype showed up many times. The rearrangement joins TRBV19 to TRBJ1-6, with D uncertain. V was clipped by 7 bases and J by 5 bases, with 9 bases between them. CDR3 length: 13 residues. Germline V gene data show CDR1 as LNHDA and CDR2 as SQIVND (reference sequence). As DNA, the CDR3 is TGTGCCAGTAACGGAAGAGATAATTCACCCCTCCACTTT. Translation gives CASNGRDNSPLHF.

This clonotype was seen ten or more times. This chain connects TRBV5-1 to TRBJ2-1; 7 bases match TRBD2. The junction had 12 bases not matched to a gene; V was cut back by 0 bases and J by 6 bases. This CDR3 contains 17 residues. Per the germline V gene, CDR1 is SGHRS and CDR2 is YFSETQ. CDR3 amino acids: CASSLAPRLAAINEQFF. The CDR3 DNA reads TGCGCCAGCAGCTTGGCCCCCAGGCTAGCGGCTATCAATGAGCAGTTCTTC.

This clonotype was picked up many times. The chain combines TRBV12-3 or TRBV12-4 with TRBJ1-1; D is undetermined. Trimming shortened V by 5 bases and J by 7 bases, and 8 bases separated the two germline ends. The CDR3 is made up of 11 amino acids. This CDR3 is CASSPGNEAFF. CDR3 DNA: TGTGCCAGCAGTCCCGGGAATGAAGCTTTCTTT.

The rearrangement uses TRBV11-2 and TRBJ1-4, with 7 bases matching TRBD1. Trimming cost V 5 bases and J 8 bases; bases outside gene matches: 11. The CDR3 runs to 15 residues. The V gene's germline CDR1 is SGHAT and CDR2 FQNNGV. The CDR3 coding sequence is TGTGCCAGCAGCCCCCGACAGGGAGGAGAGGAAAAACTGTTTTTT. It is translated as CASSPRQGGEEKLFF.

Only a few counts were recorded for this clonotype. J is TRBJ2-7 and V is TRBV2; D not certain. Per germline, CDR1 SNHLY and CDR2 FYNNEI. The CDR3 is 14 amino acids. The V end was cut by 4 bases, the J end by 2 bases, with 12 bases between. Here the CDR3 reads CASSGPQRAYEQYF. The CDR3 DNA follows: TGTGCCAGCAGTGGTCCTCAAAGGGCCTACGAGCAGTACTTC. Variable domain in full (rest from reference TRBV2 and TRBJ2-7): EPEVTQTPSHQVTQMGQEVILRCVPISNHLYFYWYRQILGQKVEFLVSFYNNEISEKSEIFDDQFSVERPDGSNFTLKIRSTKLEDSAMYFCASSGPQRAYEQYFGPGTRLTVT.